The 18 T cell receptor beta chains given below trace back to one sample, sequenced in a study of T cells after yellow fever vaccination. TCRdb redid the calling of the 5' RACE reads with MiXCR, one entry per CDR3 protein. The data hold 300,000 to 400,000 distinct CDR3 sequences, with roughly 6.1% observed a single time. The specimen was PBMCs, collected 5 days after the yellow fever booster vaccination. The receptors originated from a man aged 25-40 years who received the YFV17D yellow fever vaccine.

This clonotype was found a few times. The rearrangement links TRBV21-1 to TRBJ2-7. TRBV21-1 is designated a pseudogene. The CDR3 totals 16 residues. As DNA, the CDR3 is TGTGCCAGCAGCAATGAACGAAGGTCCTTCGTCTACGAGCAGTACTTC. This encodes CASSNERRSFVYEQYF.

This clonotype was counted between two and nine times. The chain recombines TRBV20-1 with TRBJ2-4, with D hard to call. V gave up 1 base and J gave up 8 bases, with 12 bases separating them. CDR1 and CDR2 (germline): DFQATT, SNEGSKA (reference sequence). This CDR3 is built from 13 residues. Here the CDR3 DNA reads TGCAGTGCTAGAGGCCTCATATCTCACATTCAGTACTTC. Protein product: CSARGLISHIQYF.

This clonotype was counted only a few times. CDR3: CASSLSPGSTDTQYF. CDR3 in DNA: TGTGCCAGCAGTTTAAGTCCCGGAAGCACAGATACGCAGTATTTT. The chain combines TRBV12-3 or TRBV12-4 with TRBJ2-3; D gene unclear. Trimming removed 2 bases from V and 0 bases from J, with 9 bases in between. The CDR3 is made up of 15 amino acids.

The V call is TRBV20-1, the J call TRBJ2-1, with TRBD2 matching over 7 bases. The ends lost 5 bases at V and 15 bases at J; junction bases unmatched: 10. CDR3 size: 11 residues. The germline V gene has CDR1 DFQATT and CDR2 SNEGSKA (reference sequence). In DNA, the CDR3 is TGCAGTGCTTCGGGACTATCGAAGCTGTTCTTC. Its protein is CSASGLSKLFF.

This clonotype occurred many times. The V and J genes are TRBV18 and TRBJ2-7; the D is unclear. The V end lost 3 bases, the J end lost 3 bases, and 12 bases lay between the germline ends. The CDR3 runs to 14 residues. The germline CDR1 and CDR2 sequences are KGHSH and LQKENI. The CDR3 DNA is TGTGCCAGCTCACCGGGAACTGGCGACTACGAGCAGTACTTC. It specifies CASSPGTGDYEQYF.

This clonotype was observed a handful of times. The chain is built from TRBV29-1 and TRBJ2-4, with a weak D call TRBD1 (6 bases). Germline V CDR1 and CDR2: SQVTM, ANQGSEA. The CDR3 contains 14 residues. V lost 0 bases and J lost 6, with 12 bases in between. The CDR3 sequence is CSVEDPDRPNIQYF. CDR3 in DNA: TGCAGCGTTGAAGACCCCGACAGGCCAAACATTCAGTACTTC.

This clonotype was observed many times. This chain uses TRBV5-6 with TRBJ2-1; 11 nucleotides agree with TRBD2. The CDR3 runs 16 residues. V lost 1 base to trimming and J lost 4 bases; unmatched junction nucleotides: 4. Germline-derived CDR1 and CDR2 are SGHDT and YYEEEE. CDR3 coding DNA: TGTGCCAGCAGCTTGTTCGTAGCGGGGGGGTACAATGAGCAGTTCTTC. This gives the protein CASSLFVAGGYNEQFF.

The chain recombines TRBV10-3 with TRBJ2-1; 7 bases align to TRBD2. Germline trimming cut 4 bases from V and 8 bases from J; bases unmatched to any gene: 5. The CDR3 sequence is 13 residues long. Per germline, CDR1 ENHRY and CDR2 SYGVKD. The CDR3 DNA is TGTGCCATCAGTGGTTGGGAGGGTTATGAGCAGTTCTTC. Protein: CAISGWEGYEQFF.

The chain uses TRBV9 and TRBJ2-1; the D is unclear. The CDR3 runs to 16 residues. Germline CDR1 SGDLS, CDR2 YYNGEE. The V gene lost 3 bases and the J gene lost 4 bases, with 17 bases spanning the gap. For the CDR3, the DNA is TGTGCCAGCAGCGCATTCGTGGGCCGAGGTTACAATGAGCAGTTCTTC. Translated, it gives CASSAFVGRGYNEQFF.

In its sample, this clonotype was seen many times. The chain joins TRBV14 to TRBJ2-2; no clear D gene. V was pared by 3 bases and J by 4 bases, with 9 bases between. The CDR3 extends over 14 amino acids. Germline V gene lookup returns CDR1 SGHDN and CDR2 FVKESK. The CDR3 bases are TGTGCCAGCAGCCAGACTCGATCCACCGGGGAGCTGTTTTTT. This codes for CASSQTRSTGELFF.

V usage is TRBV27 and J usage is TRBJ1-2, with TRBD1 matching over 7 bases. The CDR3 loop spans 15 amino acids. The germline gives CDR1 MNHEY, CDR2 SMNVEV (reference sequence). The J segment lost 1 base and the V segment lost 6 bases, leaving 8 bases of the junction unmatched. CDR3 nucleotides: TGTGCCAGCAGGAGAGGGGGCTCGGGTAACTATGGCTACACCTTC. It translates to CASRRGGSGNYGYTF.

This clonotype was seen ten or more times. The CDR3 loop reads CASSEPTVQFF. The CDR3 DNA reads as TGTGCCAGCAGTGAGCCGACAGTACAGTTCTTC. The chain has TRBV6-1 and TRBJ2-1; D may be TRBD1 (5 bases). Germline V lookup: CDR1 MNHNS, CDR2 SASEGT. Trimming cost V 3 bases and J 13 bases, with 10 bases left between them. The CDR3 is made up of 11 amino acids.

This clonotype was recorded a few times. This chain connects TRBV6-1 to TRBJ1-2; D gene unclear. In germline, CDR1 is MNHNS, CDR2 SASEGT. The CDR3 covers 14 residues. V was cut by 4 bases and J by 0 bases, with 9 bases left in between. The CDR3 loop is CASSGPKSNYGYTF. The CDR3 nucleotides read TGTGCCAGCAGTGGACCGAAGTCTAACTATGGCTACACCTTC.

This clonotype came up many times. The rearrangement uses TRBV12-3 or TRBV12-4 and TRBJ1-5, with TRBD1 matching over 7 bases. J lost 2 bases, V lost 5 bases, and 6 bases had no gene match. This CDR3 is 15 amino acids long. CDR3 coding DNA: TGTGCCAGCAGTGGCTACAGGGGAGGCAATCAGCCCCAGCATTTT. This gives the protein CASSGYRGGNQPQHF.

The V and J genes are TRBV11-2 and TRBJ1-2; D is ambiguous. V was cut by 0 bases and J by 0 bases, with 8 bases left in between. Germline assignment: CDR1 SGHAT and CDR2 FQNNGV. The CDR3 has 15 residues. DNA of the CDR3: TGTGCCAGCAGCTTAGAGGGGAGTACTAACTATGGCTACACCTTC. It yields the protein CASSLEGSTNYGYTF.

Ten or more counts support this clonotype. This chain connects TRBV12-3 or TRBV12-4 to TRBJ2-2; D may be TRBD1 or TRBD2 (5 bases each). The CDR3 has 16 amino acids. V was clipped by 6 bases and J by 5 bases, with 19 bases between them. CDR3 DNA sequence: TGTGCCAGCAGCGAGGGGATTTACACCGCAACCGGGGAGCTGTTTTTT. Its protein is CASSEGIYTATGELFF.

The chain recombines TRBV19 with TRBJ2-1; 7 nucleotides line up with TRBD1. V lost 1 base, J lost 3 bases, and 3 bases stayed unmatched. CDR1 and CDR2 (germline): LNHDA, SQIVND (reference sequence). CDR3 length: 15 amino acids. The CDR3 sequence is CASSIAGTDYNEQFF. The DNA for the CDR3 is TGTGCCAGTAGTATAGCGGGGACAGACTACAATGAGCAGTTCTTC.

A few counts support this clonotype. J is TRBJ2-7 and V is TRBV30; TRBD2 might be the D (6 bases). The CDR3 is 15 amino acids. CDR1 is GTSNPN, CDR2 SVGIG, per germline (reference sequence). Trimming stripped 0 bases from V and 0 bases from J, with 12 bases between. The CDR3 DNA sequence: TGTGCCTGGAGTGTGGCTGGGGAGGACTCCTACGAGCAGTACTTC. Translation: CAWSVAGEDSYEQYF.